One sample yielded the 28 T cell receptor beta chains listed below, sequenced in a study of shared T cell receptors in the human thymus (dated by TCRdb to the early 2020s). The method was the immunoSEQ multiplex PCR assay. What TCRdb holds here is the immuneACCESS table cut down to in-frame rearrangements. Part of the clones is not present; checked against another copy, under half of the missing clones reflect an unresolved V gene, and the others are unexplained. The sample has more than 300,000 clones on record, roughly 94% of them singletons. The ten largest make up roughly 0.02% of the sample. The sequenced sample consisted of thymocytes. These receptors were obtained from a human donor.

The V call is TRBV10-1, the J call TRBJ2-7; D not resolved. The CDR3 runs to 12 residues. V was shortened by 3 bases and J by 3 bases, with 6 bases between the two germline ends. Germline V lookup: CDR1 WNHNN, CDR2 SYGVQD (reference sequence). CDR3 protein: CASSDMHYEQYF. The CDR3 DNA reads as TGCGCCAGCAGTGACATGCACTACGAGCAGTACTTC.

This chain links TRBV28 with TRBJ1-5, with 8 bases that match TRBD1. V lost 6 bases and J lost 1; bases outside the gene matches: 5. Germline V gene lookup returns CDR1 MDHEN and CDR2 SYDVKM. This CDR3 has 15 residues. The CDR3 bases are TGTGCCAGCAGCGCTAGACAGGGGAGCAATCAGCCCCAGCATTTT. Encoded protein: CASSARQGSNQPQHF.

This chain connects TRBV6-5 to TRBJ2-3, with D possibly matching TRBD1 (5 bases). Germline assignment: CDR1 MNHEY and CDR2 SVGAGI. This CDR3 has 14 amino acids. V was shortened by 11 bases and J by 2 bases, with 17 bases between the two germline ends. DNA of the CDR3: TGTGCCTCGAAATGGGGCGGACACACAGATACGCAGTATTTT. Translating gives CASKWGGHTDTQYF.

A word on this clone: Other nucleotide sequences in the sample specify the same CDR3. The chain joins TRBV27 to TRBJ2-7; maybe TRBD2 (6 bases). Trimming left V 6 bases short and J 4 bases short, with 10 bases between. The CDR3 totals 12 residues. Germline V lookup: CDR1 MNHEY, CDR2 SMNVEV (reference sequence). The CDR3 DNA sequence: TGTGCCAGCAGCCCTGGGGGGTACGAGCAGTACTTC. Translation: CASSPGGYEQYF.

This clone was seen a handful of times. V is TRBV6-1 and J is TRBJ1-2, with D uncertain. The germline V and J ends were trimmed by 3 bases and 4 bases, with 12 bases remaining between them. The CDR3 totals 14 residues. The germline CDR1 and CDR2 sequences are MNHNS and SASEGT. The CDR3: CASSEWEILYGYTF. DNA of the CDR3: TGTGCCAGCAGTGAGTGGGAGATACTCTATGGCTACACCTTC.

The rearrangement uses TRBV11-2 and TRBJ2-7; D call uncertain. V was shortened by 1 base and J by 5 bases, with 3 bases between the two germline ends. From germline, CDR1 is SGHAT and CDR2 FQNNGV. The CDR3 has 11 residues. CDR3 nucleotides: TGTGCCAGCAGCTTAGGGAACGAGCAGTACTTC. It translates to CASSLGNEQYF.

The genes are TRBV15 and TRBJ1-2; D perhaps matches TRBD1 (6 bases). Germline V CDR1 and CDR2: LNHNV, YYDKDF (reference sequence). The CDR3 runs 14 residues. Between the trimmed V and J ends, which lost 0 bases and 8 bases, there was a span of 13 bases. In nucleotides, the CDR3 is TGTGCCACCAGCAGAGATACAGGGAGAGACGGCTACACCTTC. As protein: CATSRDTGRDGYTF.

The DNA of the CDR3 is TGTGCCAGCAGCTTAGCCCCGACTAGCGGGAGTTCCTACGAGCAGTACTTC. Encoded protein: CASSLAPTSGSSYEQYF. The J gene is TRBJ2-7, the V gene TRBV7-2; 12 bases are shared with TRBD2. This CDR3 is built from 17 residues. CDR1 and CDR2 from the germline V gene are SGHTA and FQGNSA. The junction had 4 bases not matched to a gene; V was cut back by 0 bases and J by 1 base.

In its sample, this clone was seen a few times. The CDR3 bases are TGTGCCATCAGTGAGTCGGGACCGCTAGACTCCTACAATGAGCAGTTCTTC. Amino acid sequence: CAISESGPLDSYNEQFF. V is TRBV10-3 and J is TRBJ2-1, with D perhaps assigned TRBD1 or TRBD2 (5 bases each). Deletions cut 0 bases from V and 0 bases from J, with 12 bases between. This CDR3 has 17 residues. Germline loops: CDR1 ENHRY, CDR2 SYGVKD.

This chain connects TRBV28 to TRBJ2-2; no clear D gene. CDR3 length: 17 residues. Germline CDR1 MDHEN, CDR2 SYDVKM. The germline V and J ends were trimmed by 4 bases and 0 bases, with 15 bases remaining between them. CDR3 in amino acids: CASSSNPQNTNTGELFF. The DNA for the CDR3 is TGTGCCAGCAGTTCAAACCCACAGAATACGAACACCGGGGAGCTGTTTTTT.

This chain joins TRBV28 and TRBJ1-2, with D hard to call. Germline CDR1 reads MDHEN; CDR2 reads SYDVKM. Trimming stripped 6 bases from V and 6 bases from J, with 14 bases between. The CDR3 spans 13 residues. CDR3 sequence (DNA): TGTGCCAGCAGGTCGGGCGGGAGTGATGGCTACACCTTC. This translates into CASRSGGSDGYTF.

This rearrangement joins TRBV5-6 to TRBJ2-7; a possible D gene is TRBD1 (5 bases). This CDR3 is 13 amino acids long. V dropped 4 bases and J dropped 1 base, with 9 bases sitting between them. Germline V lookup: CDR1 SGHDT, CDR2 YYEEEE. The CDR3 coding sequence is TGTGCCAGCAGCCCTAGACAGTCCTACGAGCAGTACTTC. Translated, it gives CASSPRQSYEQYF.

The chain uses TRBV27 and TRBJ1-5; 7 nucleotides line up with TRBD1. After removal of 2 bases from V and 2 bases from J, the junction contained 12 bases not matched to a gene. This CDR3 is built from 18 residues. Per germline, CDR1 MNHEY and CDR2 SMNVEV (reference sequence). CDR3 loop: CASSLNDRVVFGNQPQHF. CDR3 sequence (DNA): TGTGCCAGCAGTTTAAATGACAGGGTGGTTTTTGGCAATCAGCCCCAGCATTTT.

The chain joins TRBV11-2 to TRBJ2-2, with 8 bases matching TRBD2. Trimming removed 5 bases from V and 2 bases from J; junction bases left unmatched: 4. The CDR3 has 15 amino acids. Looked up from germline, CDR1 is SGHAT and CDR2 is FQNNGV. The CDR3 is CASSILAVNTGELFF. CDR3 nucleotides: TGTGCCAGCAGCATACTAGCGGTAAACACCGGGGAGCTGTTTTTT.

The gene calls are TRBV13 and TRBJ2-1; D is perhaps TRBD2 (8 bases). Germline values: CDR1 PRHDT, CDR2 FYEKMQ (reference sequence). Trimming pared 5 bases from V and 5 bases from J, leaving 22 bases between. The CDR3 loop spans 17 amino acids. CDR3 in amino acids: CASSPQGWGSGDNEQFF. The CDR3 DNA sequence: TGTGCCAGCAGCCCACAGGGGTGGGGTAGCGGGGACAATGAGCAGTTCTTC.

The rearrangement uses TRBV29-1 and TRBJ2-3, with D possibly TRBD1 on 6 matching bases. V gave up 5 bases and J gave up 5 bases, with 11 bases separating them. The CDR3 has 12 residues. CDR1 and CDR2 (germline): SQVTM, ANQGSEA. The CDR3 bases are TGCAGCGTTCCAGGGGTCGGAGATACGCAGTATTTT. This encodes CSVPGVGDTQYF.

This sequence joins TRBV7-2 and TRBJ2-7; D remains unclear. The CDR3 totals 14 residues. CDR1 is SGHTA and CDR2 is FQGNSA in the germline V gene. V was clipped by 3 bases and J by 4 bases, with 13 bases between them. The CDR3 spells CASSFENPKYEQYF. The CDR3 DNA is TGTGCCAGCAGCTTCGAAAACCCGAAGTACGAGCAGTACTTC.

This clone is a singleton in its sample. The chain employs TRBV28 and TRBJ2-7; 11 nucleotides align to TRBD1. Germline CDR1 MDHEN, CDR2 SYDVKM. Trimming at V came to 6 bases and at J to 6 bases, leaving 7 bases not matched to a gene. This CDR3 is 14 amino acids long. Written as DNA, the CDR3 is TGTGCCAGCAGCCAAACCGGGACAGGGGGCGAGCAGTACTTC. This codes for CASSQTGTGGEQYF.

This clone was seen just once. The rearrangement links TRBV11-2 to TRBJ2-1, with unresolved D. Trimming cost V 2 bases and J 8 bases, with 19 bases left between them. CDR1 and CDR2 from the germline V gene are SGHAT and FQNNGV. The CDR3 contains 16 residues. The CDR3 sequence is CASSLTDLGLLHEQFF. CDR3 in DNA: TGTGCCAGCAGCTTAACCGATTTGGGTCTACTCCATGAGCAGTTCTTC.

The chain combines TRBV15 with TRBJ1-5; 7 nucleotides align to TRBD1. Germline V gives CDR1 LNHNV, CDR2 YYDKDF (reference sequence). The CDR3 has 14 amino acids. Trimming cost V 1 base and J 10 bases; bases outside gene matches: 7. The CDR3 here is CATSRGTGFGPQHF. For the CDR3, the DNA is TGTGCCACCAGCAGAGGGACAGGTTTTGGACCCCAGCATTTT.

This chain's CDR3 is CATSRLPDRGYGYTF. In DNA, the CDR3 is TGTGCCACCAGCAGGCTACCGGACAGGGGATATGGCTACACCTTC. The chain links TRBV15 to TRBJ1-2; 9 bases are shared with TRBD1. The CDR3 runs 15 residues. CDR1 and CDR2 from the germline V gene are LNHNV and YYDKDF (reference sequence). V was clipped by 3 bases and J by 5 bases; unmatched bases: 7.

The chain is built from TRBV28 and TRBJ2-2; 7 nucleotides line up with TRBD2. Losses at the gene ends were 0 bases for V and 6 bases for J; bases not matched to a gene: 10. In germline, CDR1 is MDHEN, CDR2 SYDVKM. The CDR3 is made up of 17 amino acids. CDR3 residues: CASSLCASGGGAGELFF. The CDR3 DNA sequence: TGTGCCAGCAGTTTATGCGCCTCGGGGGGAGGCGCCGGGGAGCTGTTTTTT.

This CDR3 reads CASSAPAGLLNTEAFF. For the CDR3, the DNA is TGTGCCAGCAGTGCTCCCGCCGGACTGCTGAACACTGAAGCTTTCTTT. The chain joins TRBV6-6 to TRBJ1-1; D is unresolved. The ends were cut back, 5 bases at V and 0 bases at J, with 16 bases in the middle. This CDR3 region has 16 residues. The germline CDR1 and CDR2 sequences are MNHNY and SVGAGI (reference sequence).

The chain carries TRBV14 and TRBJ2-3; unclear D gene. The V end lost 0 bases, the J end lost 0 bases, and 10 bases lay between the germline ends. Germline assignment: CDR1 SGHDN and CDR2 FVKESK. The CDR3 loop spans 16 amino acids. CDR3 amino acids: CASSQDSLRSTDTQYF. CDR3 in DNA: TGTGCCAGCAGCCAAGATTCCCTGCGCAGCACAGATACGCAGTATTTT.

The chain uses TRBV2 and TRBJ2-5, with 10 bases matching TRBD2. The CDR3 is 15 residues long. Germline loops: CDR1 SNHLY, CDR2 FYNNEI. Trimming cost V 3 bases and J 4 bases; bases outside gene matches: 5. The CDR3 loop is CASSDLLAGVETQYF. CDR3 coding DNA: TGTGCCAGCAGTGACCTGCTAGCGGGAGTAGAGACCCAGTACTTC.

The rearrangement links TRBV18 to TRBJ2-2; 7 positions match TRBD1. V lost 0 bases, J lost 9 bases, and 10 bases stayed unmatched. The length of the CDR3 is 16 residues. Germline V gene lookup returns CDR1 KGHSH and CDR2 LQKENI. CDR3 amino acids: CASSPPPFTGDRELFF. The CDR3 nucleotides read TGTGCCAGCTCACCACCGCCCTTTACAGGGGACCGGGAGCTGTTTTTT. Complete variable domain (other parts from reference TRBV18 and TRBJ2-2): NAGVMQNPRHLVRRRGQEARLRCSPMKGHSHVYWYRQLPEEGLKFMVYLQKENIIDESGMPKERFSAEFPKEGPSILRIQQVVRGDSAAYFCASSPPPFTGDRELFFGEGSRLTVL.

The chain carries TRBV27 and TRBJ2-7; 12 bases map to TRBD2. The CDR3 runs to 11 residues. CDR1 is MNHEY and CDR2 is SMNVEV in the germline V gene (reference sequence). Unmatched junction bases numbered 0, after V lost 8 bases and J lost 7 bases. The chain's CDR3 is CASGLAGEQYF. The CDR3 coding sequence is TGTGCCAGCGGACTAGCGGGAGAGCAGTACTTC.

This chain joins TRBV18 and TRBJ2-1; unclear D gene. Trimming removed 3 bases from V and 6 bases from J, with 12 bases in between. The CDR3 consists of 14 residues. Germline CDR1 reads KGHSH; CDR2 reads LQKENI. The chain's CDR3 is CASSPGEVGNEQFF. The DNA of the CDR3 is TGTGCCAGCTCACCGGGCGAGGTTGGCAATGAGCAGTTCTTC.